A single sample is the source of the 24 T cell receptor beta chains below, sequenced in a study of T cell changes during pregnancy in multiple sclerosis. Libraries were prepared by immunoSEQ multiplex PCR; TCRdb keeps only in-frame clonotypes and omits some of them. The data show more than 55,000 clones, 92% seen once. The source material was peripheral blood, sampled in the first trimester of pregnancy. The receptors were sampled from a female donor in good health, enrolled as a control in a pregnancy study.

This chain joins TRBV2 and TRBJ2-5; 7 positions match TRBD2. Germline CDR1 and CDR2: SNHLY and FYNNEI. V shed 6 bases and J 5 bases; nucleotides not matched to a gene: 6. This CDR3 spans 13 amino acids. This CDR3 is CASRMAGGETQYF. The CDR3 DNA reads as TGTGCCAGCAGGATGGCCGGGGGGGAGACCCAGTACTTC.

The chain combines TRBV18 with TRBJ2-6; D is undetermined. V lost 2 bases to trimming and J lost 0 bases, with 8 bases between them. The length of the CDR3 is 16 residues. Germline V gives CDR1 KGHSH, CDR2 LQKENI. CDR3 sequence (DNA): TGTGCCAGCTCACCAAGCCTCAACTCTGGGGCCAACGTCCTGACTTTC. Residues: CASSPSLNSGANVLTF. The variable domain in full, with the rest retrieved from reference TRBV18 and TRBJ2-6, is NAGVMQNPRHLVRRRGQEARLRCSPMKGHSHVYWYRQLPEEGLKFMVYLQKENIIDESGMPKERFSAEFPKEGPSILRIQQVVRGDSAAYFCASSPSLNSGANVLTFGAGSRLTVL.

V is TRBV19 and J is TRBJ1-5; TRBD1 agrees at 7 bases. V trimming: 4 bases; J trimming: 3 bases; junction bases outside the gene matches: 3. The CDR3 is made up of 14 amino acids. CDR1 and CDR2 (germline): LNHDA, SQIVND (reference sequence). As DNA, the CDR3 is TGTGCCAGTAGTACAGGGGGGCTCAATCAGCCCCAGCATTTT. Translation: CASSTGGLNQPQHF.

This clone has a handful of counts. CDR3 in amino acids: CASSLQGETQYF. CDR3 nucleotides: TGTGCCAGCAGCTTACAGGGAGAGACCCAGTACTTC. V usage is TRBV11-2 and J usage is TRBJ2-5; possible D gene TRBD1, 5 bases. V was cut by 2 bases and J by 4 bases, with 5 bases left in between. The CDR3 runs to 12 residues. In germline, CDR1 is SGHAT, CDR2 FQNNGV. The full variable domain, its missing parts supplied by reference TRBV11-2 and TRBJ2-5, is EAGVAQSPRYKIIEKRQSVAFWCNPISGHATLYWYQQILGQGPKLLIQFQNNGVVDDSQLPKDRFSAERLKGVDSTLKIQPAKLEDSAVYLCASSLQGETQYFGPGTRLLVL.

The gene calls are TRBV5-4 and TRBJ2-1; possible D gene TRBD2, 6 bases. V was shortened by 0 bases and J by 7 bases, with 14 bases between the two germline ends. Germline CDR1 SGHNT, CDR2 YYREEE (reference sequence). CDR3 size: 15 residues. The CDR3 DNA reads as TGTGCCAGCAGCTTGGCGGGGACTGGTAGAAATGAGCAGTTCTTC. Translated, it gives CASSLAGTGRNEQFF.

The CDR3 region has the DNA TGTGCCATCAGTGAGTCTTATAGGACAGGGGAAGGTGAAAAACTGTTTTTT. This translates into CAISESYRTGEGEKLFF. The chain recombines TRBV10-3 with TRBJ1-4; 9 nucleotides agree with TRBD1. The CDR3 has 17 amino acids. Germline V lookup: CDR1 ENHRY, CDR2 SYGVKD. The V segment lost 0 bases and the J segment 7 bases; nucleotides outside the gene matches: 9.

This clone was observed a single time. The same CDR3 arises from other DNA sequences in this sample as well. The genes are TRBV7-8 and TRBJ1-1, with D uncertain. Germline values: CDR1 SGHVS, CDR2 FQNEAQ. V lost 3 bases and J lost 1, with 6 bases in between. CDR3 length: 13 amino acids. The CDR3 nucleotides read TGTGCCAGCAGCTTGGGGAGGAACACTGAAGCTTTCTTT. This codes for CASSLGRNTEAFF.

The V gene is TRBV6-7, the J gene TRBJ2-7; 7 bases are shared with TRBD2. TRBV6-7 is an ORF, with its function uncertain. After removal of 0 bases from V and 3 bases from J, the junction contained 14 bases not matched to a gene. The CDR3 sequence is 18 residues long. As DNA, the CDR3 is TGTGCCAGCAGTTACTCGAGTTTCGGGGAGGGCCTGATCTACGAGCAGTACTTC. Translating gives CASSYSSFGEGLIYEQYF.

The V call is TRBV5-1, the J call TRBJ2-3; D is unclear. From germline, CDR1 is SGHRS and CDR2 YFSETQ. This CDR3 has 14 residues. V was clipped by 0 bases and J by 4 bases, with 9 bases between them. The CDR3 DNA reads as TGCGCCAGCAGCTTGGAAATAACATCAGATACGCAGTATTTT. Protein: CASSLEITSDTQYF. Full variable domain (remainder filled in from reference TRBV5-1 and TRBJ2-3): KAGVTQTPRYLIKTRGQQVTLSCSPISGHRSVSWYQQTPGQGLQFLFEYFSETQRNKGNFPGRFSGRQFSNSRSEMNVSTLELGDSALYLCASSLEITSDTQYFGPGTRLTVL.

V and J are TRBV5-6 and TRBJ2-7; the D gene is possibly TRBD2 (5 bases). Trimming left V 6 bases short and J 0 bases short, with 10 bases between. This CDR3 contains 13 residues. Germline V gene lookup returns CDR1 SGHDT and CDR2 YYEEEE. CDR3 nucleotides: TGTGCCAGCAACTCCGGGGACTCCTACGAGCAGTACTTC. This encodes CASNSGDSYEQYF.

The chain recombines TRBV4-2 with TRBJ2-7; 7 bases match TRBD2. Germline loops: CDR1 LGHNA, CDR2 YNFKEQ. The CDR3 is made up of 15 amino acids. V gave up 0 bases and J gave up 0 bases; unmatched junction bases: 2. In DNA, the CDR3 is TGTGCCAGCAGCCAAGAGAGCGGGGTCTCCTACGAGCAGTACTTC. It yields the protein CASSQESGVSYEQYF.

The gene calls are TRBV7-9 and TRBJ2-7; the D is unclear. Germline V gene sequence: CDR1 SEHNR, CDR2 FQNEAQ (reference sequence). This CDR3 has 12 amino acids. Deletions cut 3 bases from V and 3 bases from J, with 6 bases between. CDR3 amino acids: CASSFLSYEQYF. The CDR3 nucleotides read TGTGCCAGCAGCTTTCTTAGCTACGAGCAGTACTTC.

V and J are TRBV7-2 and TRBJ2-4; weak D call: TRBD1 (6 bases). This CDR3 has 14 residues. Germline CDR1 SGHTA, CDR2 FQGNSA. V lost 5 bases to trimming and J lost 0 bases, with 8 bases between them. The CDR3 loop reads CASSLRGAKNIQYF. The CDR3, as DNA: TGTGCCAGCAGCCTCAGGGGAGCCAAAAACATTCAGTACTTC.

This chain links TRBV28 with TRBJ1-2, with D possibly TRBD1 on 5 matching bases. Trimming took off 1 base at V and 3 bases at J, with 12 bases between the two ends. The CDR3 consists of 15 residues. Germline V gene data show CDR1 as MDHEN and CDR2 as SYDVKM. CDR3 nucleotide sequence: TGTGCCAGCAGTTTATCGCAGGGAGGAGACTATGGCTACACCTTC. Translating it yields CASSLSQGGDYGYTF.

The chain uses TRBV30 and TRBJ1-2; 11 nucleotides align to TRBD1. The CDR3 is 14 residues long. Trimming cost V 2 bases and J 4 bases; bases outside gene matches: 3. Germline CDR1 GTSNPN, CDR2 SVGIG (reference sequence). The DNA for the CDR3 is TGTGCCTGGAGTTGGGGGACAGGGGGCTATGGCTACACCTTC. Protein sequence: CAWSWGTGGYGYTF.

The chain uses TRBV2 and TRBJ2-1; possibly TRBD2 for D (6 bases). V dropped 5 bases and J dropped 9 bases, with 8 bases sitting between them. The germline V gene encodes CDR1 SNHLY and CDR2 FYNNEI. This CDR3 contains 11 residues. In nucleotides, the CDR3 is TGTGCCAGCAGTCAGGAGGGTGAGCAGTTCTTC. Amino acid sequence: CASSQEGEQFF.

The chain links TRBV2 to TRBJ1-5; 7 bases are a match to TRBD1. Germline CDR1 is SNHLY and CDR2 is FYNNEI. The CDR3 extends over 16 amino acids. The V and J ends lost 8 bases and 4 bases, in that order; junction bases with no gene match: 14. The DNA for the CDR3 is TGTGCCAGCTACGACACTGCGACAGGGAAAAATCAGCCCCAGCATTTT. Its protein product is CASYDTATGKNQPQHF. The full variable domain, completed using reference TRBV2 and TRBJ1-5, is EPEVTQTPSHQVTQMGQEVILRCVPISNHLYFYWYRQILGQKVEFLVSFYNNEISEKSEIFDDQFSVERPDGSNFTLKIRSTKLEDSAMYFCASYDTATGKNQPQHFGDGTRLSIL.

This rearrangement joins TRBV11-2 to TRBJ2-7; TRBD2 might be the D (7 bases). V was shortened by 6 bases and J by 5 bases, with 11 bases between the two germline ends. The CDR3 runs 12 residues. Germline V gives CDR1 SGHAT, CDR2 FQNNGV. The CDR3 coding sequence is TGTGCCAGCAGGGCGGGGGCCCACGAGCAGTACTTC. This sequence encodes CASRAGAHEQYF.

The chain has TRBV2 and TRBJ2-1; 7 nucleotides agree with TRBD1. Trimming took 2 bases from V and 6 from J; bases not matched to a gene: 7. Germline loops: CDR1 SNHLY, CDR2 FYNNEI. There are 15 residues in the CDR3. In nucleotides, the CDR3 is TGTGCCAGCAGTGAAATCCGACAGGGAACCAATGAGCAGTTCTTC. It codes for CASSEIRQGTNEQFF.

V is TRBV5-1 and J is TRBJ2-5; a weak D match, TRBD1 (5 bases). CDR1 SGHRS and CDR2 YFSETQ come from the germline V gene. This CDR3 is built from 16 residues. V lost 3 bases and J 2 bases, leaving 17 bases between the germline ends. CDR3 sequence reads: CASSSNPRQKQETQYF. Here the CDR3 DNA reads TGCGCCAGCAGCTCCAATCCACGACAGAAACAAGAGACCCAGTACTTC.

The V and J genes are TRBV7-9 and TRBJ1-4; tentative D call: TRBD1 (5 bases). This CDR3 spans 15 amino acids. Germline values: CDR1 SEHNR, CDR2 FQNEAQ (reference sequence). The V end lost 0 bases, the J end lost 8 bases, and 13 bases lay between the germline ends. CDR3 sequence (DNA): TGTGCCAGCAGCTTAGCTGAAGGGGTTTACGAAAAACTGTTTTTT. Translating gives CASSLAEGVYEKLFF. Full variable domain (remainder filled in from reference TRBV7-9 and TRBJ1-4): DTGVSQNPRHKITKRGQNVTFRCDPISEHNRLYWYRQTLGQGPEFLTYFQNEAQLEKSRLLSDRFSAERPKGSFSTLEIQRTEQGDSAMYLCASSLAEGVYEKLFFGSGTQLSVL.

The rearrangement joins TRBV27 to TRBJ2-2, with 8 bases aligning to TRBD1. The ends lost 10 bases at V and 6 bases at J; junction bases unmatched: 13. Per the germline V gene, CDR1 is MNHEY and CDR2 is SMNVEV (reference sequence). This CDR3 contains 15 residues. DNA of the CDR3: TGTGCCACGACGGGTCGGACAGGGTGGGCCGGGGAGCTGTTTTTT. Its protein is CATTGRTGWAGELFF.

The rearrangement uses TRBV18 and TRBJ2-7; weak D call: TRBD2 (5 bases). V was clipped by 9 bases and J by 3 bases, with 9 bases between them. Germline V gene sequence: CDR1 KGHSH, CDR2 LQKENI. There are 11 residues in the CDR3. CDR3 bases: TGTGCCAGGTCTAGCAGCTACGAGCAGTACTTC. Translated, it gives CARSSSYEQYF.

The CDR3 nucleotides read TGTGCCAGCAGCCCCGAAAGTGAGCGTAAGCCCCAGCATTTT. Residues: CASSPESERKPQHF. The chain joins TRBV7-9 to TRBJ1-5; no clear D. The CDR3 totals 14 residues. Per germline, CDR1 SEHNR and CDR2 FQNEAQ (reference sequence). Trimming pared 5 bases from V and 8 bases from J, leaving 16 bases between.